This TCR beta chain was identified in a study of CD8+CD57+ T cells in acquired aplastic anemia. Flow cytometry had shown expanded CD8+CD57+ cells in the patients chosen for sequencing. This CDR3 is 16 amino acids long. The ends were cut back, 2 bases at V and 5 bases at J, with 13 bases in the middle. The V gene's germline CDR1 is ENHRY and CDR2 SYGVKD. Genomic DNA served as template for TCR beta VDJ and CDR3 profiling. TCRdb ran MiXCR on the reads and lists one entry per CDR3 protein. The sample consists of about 180,000 distinct CDR3 sequences, less than 60% of them appearing once. The V call is TRBV10-3, the J call TRBJ1-6; possibly TRBD1 for D (6 bases). This sequence was found in a human donor with aplastic anemia. The sample taken for sequencing was sorted CD4+, CD8+, or CD8+CD57+ T cells (not recorded which) from PBMCs. CDR3 amino acids: CAISEGRGINNSPLHF. The CDR3 DNA is TGTGCCATCAGTGAGGGGAGGGGGATAAATAATTCACCCCTCCACTTT.